The TCR beta chain described here comes from a study of T-cell memory formation after mild COVID-19. Many counts were recorded for this clonotype. TCRdb fed the 5' RACE reads into MiXCR, producing one record per CDR3 protein. Of 250,000 to 350,000 distinct CDR3 sequences in the sample, about 16% were seen once. J lost 3 bases, V lost 6 bases, and 7 bases had no gene match. This CDR3 has 14 amino acids. Germline CDR1 and CDR2: MNHEY and SVGAGI. Source material: PBMCs or a T cell subset sorted from them (not recorded which). The V and J genes are TRBV6-5 and TRBJ1-2, with 7 bases aligning to TRBD1. The sequence came from a man between 18 and 35 years old who had mild COVID-19 (a few samples of this study predate the infection). Cell type and time point are not known. The CDR3 loop is CASSLDRSHYGYTF. DNA for the CDR3: TGTGCCAGCAGCCTGGACAGGTCCCACTATGGCTACACCTTC.